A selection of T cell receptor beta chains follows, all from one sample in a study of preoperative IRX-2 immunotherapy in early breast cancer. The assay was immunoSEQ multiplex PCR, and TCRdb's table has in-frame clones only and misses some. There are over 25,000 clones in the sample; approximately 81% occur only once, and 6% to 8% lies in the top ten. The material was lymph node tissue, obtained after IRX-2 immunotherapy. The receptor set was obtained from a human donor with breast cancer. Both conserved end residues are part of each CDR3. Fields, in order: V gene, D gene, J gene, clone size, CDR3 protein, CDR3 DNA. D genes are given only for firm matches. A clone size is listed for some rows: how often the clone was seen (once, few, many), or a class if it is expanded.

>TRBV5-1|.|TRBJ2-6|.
CASSSTASPGANVLTF
TGCGCCAGCAGCTCGACAGCCTCCCCGGGGGCCAACGTCCTGACTTTC
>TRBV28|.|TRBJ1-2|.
CASTDSVEDGYTF
TGTGCCAGCACCGATTCCGTTGAAGATGGCTACACCTTC
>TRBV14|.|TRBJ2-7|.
CASSGHSIGFYEQYF
TGTGCCAGCAGCGGGCATTCTATAGGGTTTTACGAGCAGTACTTC
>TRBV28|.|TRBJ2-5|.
CASSLVGRETQYF
TGTGCCAGCAGTTTAGTTGGGCGAGAGACCCAGTACTTC
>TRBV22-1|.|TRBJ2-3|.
CASTPGTGAFTDTQYF
TGTGCCAGCACCCCCGGGACAGGGGCCTTCACAGATACGCAGTATTTT
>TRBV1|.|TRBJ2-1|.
CASRSVRGDSSYNEQFF
TGCGCCAGCCGATCAGTGCGGGGCGATAGCTCCTACAATGAGCAGTTCTTC
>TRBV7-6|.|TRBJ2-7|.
CASSLEDGSYEQYF
TGTGCCAGCAGCTTAGAGGACGGGAGCTACGAGCAGTACTTC
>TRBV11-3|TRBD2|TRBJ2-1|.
CASSLDGRSFNEQFF
TGTGCCAGCAGCTTAGACGGGAGGTCTTTCAATGAGCAGTTCTTC
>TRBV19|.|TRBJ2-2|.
CASSIVGTGELFF
TGTGCCAGTAGTATAGTCGGCACCGGGGAGCTGTTTTTT
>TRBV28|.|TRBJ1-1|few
CASSSPLGINTEAFF
TGTGCCAGCAGTTCCCCCCTAGGGATAAACACTGAAGCTTTCTTT